What follows are 28 T cell receptor beta chains derived from one specimen sequenced in a study of cytomegalovirus exposure and HLA in healthy donors. A multiplex PCR was run with 60 Vbeta primers and 13 Jbeta primers. Measured with immunoSEQ multiplex PCR; TCRdb has only the in-frame clones, and not every one. The repertoire consists of around 150,000 clones, with about 81% occurring once and the leading ten covering around 1.5%. Sample: PBMCs. The receptors derive from a girl aged 10 to 17 in good health and CMV-seropositive.

This clone has only one observation. The V gene is TRBV5-4, the J gene TRBJ2-7, with D perhaps matching TRBD1 (6 bases). The V end lost 4 bases, the J end lost 2 bases, and 10 bases lay between the germline ends. Germline CDR1 SGHNT, CDR2 YYREEE (reference sequence). The CDR3 is 13 amino acids. This CDR3 reads CASSQGTPYEQYF. The CDR3 DNA follows: TGTGCCAGCAGCCAGGGGACGCCCTACGAGCAGTACTTC.

The table lists this clone with a count of one. The chain links TRBV27 to TRBJ1-3; D remains unclear. The CDR3 is made up of 13 amino acids. V was trimmed by 0 bases and J by 3 bases, leaving 3 bases between them. Germline loops: CDR1 MNHEY, CDR2 SMNVEV (reference sequence). The CDR3 DNA sequence: TGTGCCAGCAGTTTATCCGGTGGAAACACCATATATTTT. Translating gives CASSLSGGNTIYF.

The chain has TRBV15 and TRBJ1-4, with D uncertain. The CDR3 contains 16 residues. The ends were cut back, 4 bases at V and 0 bases at J, with 12 bases in the middle. CDR1 is LNHNV and CDR2 is YYDKDF in the germline V gene (reference sequence). For the CDR3, the DNA is TGTGCCACCAGCAAACTTACCGGGACAACTAATGAAAAACTGTTTTTT. Amino acid sequence: CATSKLTGTTNEKLFF.

The J gene is TRBJ1-2, the V gene TRBV28; D gene unclear. Trimming took 7 bases from V and 1 from J, leaving 16 bases between them. The CDR3 loop spans 15 amino acids. Germline CDR1 is MDHEN and CDR2 is SYDVKM. Here the CDR3 DNA reads TGTGCCAGCATCCACGGCGCGGCAGATAACTATGGCTACACCTTC. It yields the protein CASIHGAADNYGYTF.

The chain links TRBV27 to TRBJ1-1; 8 nucleotides line up with TRBD1. The germline gives CDR1 MNHEY, CDR2 SMNVEV (reference sequence). V shed 6 bases, J shed 1 base, and the junction held 4 bases outside the gene matches. The CDR3 has 14 residues. The CDR3 nucleotides read TGTGCCAGCAGACTCGACAGGGGGAACACTGAAGCTTTCTTT. This sequence encodes CASRLDRGNTEAFF.

The chain employs TRBV4-1 and TRBJ1-5; D not resolved. Between the trimmed V and J ends, which lost 3 bases and 0 bases, there was a span of 9 bases. CDR3 length equals 15 residues. Germline V lookup: CDR1 MGHRA, CDR2 YSYEKL. The CDR3 reads CASSQLVNSNQPQHF. In DNA form, the CDR3 reads TGCGCCAGCAGCCAGTTAGTTAATAGCAATCAGCCCCAGCATTTT.

The chain recombines TRBV27 with TRBJ2-7; the D gene is possibly TRBD1 (6 bases). Per the germline V gene, CDR1 is MNHEY and CDR2 is SMNVEV (reference sequence). V lost 8 bases, J lost 6 bases, and 20 bases lay in between. The CDR3 has 14 residues. CDR3 nucleotides: TGTGCCAGCCGACAGACGGACAGTGTTGGCGAGCAGTACTTC. It encodes CASRQTDSVGEQYF.

CDR3 loop: CASSALAGVGEQFF. CDR3 bases: TGCGCCAGCAGTGCACTAGCGGGAGTCGGGGAGCAGTTCTTC. The chain couples TRBV10-1 to TRBJ2-1; 11 bases agree with TRBD2. Per germline, CDR1 WNHNN and CDR2 SYGVQD (reference sequence). V lost 4 bases to trimming and J lost 10 bases; unmatched junction nucleotides: 6. The CDR3 is 14 residues long.

The chain couples TRBV18 to TRBJ2-7; 12 bases fit TRBD2. Germline assignment: CDR1 KGHSH and CDR2 LQKENI. Trimming took 0 bases from V and 6 from J; bases not matched to a gene: 3. The CDR3 has 15 residues. CDR3 protein: CASSPPTGLAGEQYF. CDR3 in DNA: TGTGCCAGCTCACCACCAACGGGACTAGCGGGCGAGCAGTACTTC.

The chain combines TRBV27 with TRBJ2-7, with unresolved D. The CDR3 sequence is 12 residues long. V lost 4 bases and J 7 bases, leaving 11 bases between the germline ends. The germline gives CDR1 MNHEY, CDR2 SMNVEV (reference sequence). CDR3 region: CASSSPFEEQYF. The CDR3 region has the DNA TGTGCCAGCAGTTCTCCCTTTGAGGAGCAGTACTTC.

This chain joins TRBV6-5 and TRBJ1-1, with D perhaps TRBD1 (6 bases). The CDR3 contains 12 residues. Trimming took 4 bases from V and 7 from J, leaving 10 bases between them. Germline-derived CDR1 and CDR2 are MNHEY and SVGAGI. The CDR3 reads CASSSRQVEAFF. CDR3 nucleotide sequence: TGTGCCAGCAGTTCCAGACAGGTTGAAGCTTTCTTT.

The J gene is TRBJ2-7, the V gene TRBV28; D is perhaps TRBD1 (6 bases). The germline gives CDR1 MDHEN, CDR2 SYDVKM. V was trimmed by 1 base and J by 3 bases, leaving 16 bases between them. This CDR3 spans 16 amino acids. The CDR3, as DNA: TGTGCCAGCAGTTTATTTTTTGAGGGGGAGCACTACGAGCAGTACTTC. As protein: CASSLFFEGEHYEQYF.

The chain links TRBV11-2 to TRBJ2-2; D possibly corresponds to TRBD2 (6 bases). V was clipped by 5 bases and J by 7 bases, with 11 bases between them. Germline V lookup: CDR1 SGHAT, CDR2 FQNNGV. This CDR3 is 13 amino acids long. The CDR3 region has the DNA TGTGCCAGCAGCCCGGAGACTAGCGGGGAGCTGTTTTTT. Translated, it gives CASSPETSGELFF.

This chain joins TRBV11-2 and TRBJ1-2; D call uncertain. V dropped 5 bases and J dropped 6 bases, with 13 bases sitting between them. Germline CDR1 is SGHAT and CDR2 is FQNNGV. CDR3 length: 13 residues. CDR3 amino acids: CASSPPPYNGYTF. In DNA form, the CDR3 reads TGTGCCAGCAGCCCCCCCCCGTATAATGGCTACACCTTC.

Here the CDR3 reads CASSPLAASYEQYF. CDR3 DNA sequence: TGTGCCAGCTCACCTCTTGCGGCCTCCTACGAGCAGTACTTC. The genes are TRBV18 and TRBJ2-7, with D uncertain. The germline V gene has CDR1 KGHSH and CDR2 LQKENI. The ends were cut back, 3 bases at V and 0 bases at J, with 9 bases in the middle. This CDR3 is built from 14 residues.

This clone was seen more than once but under ten times. The chain uses TRBV25-1 and TRBJ2-7, with D hard to call. The CDR3 runs 11 residues. The germline gives CDR1 MGHDK, CDR2 SYGVNS. Trimming removed 3 bases at V and 6 bases at J, with 6 bases between. Here the CDR3 reads CASSDVREQYF. The CDR3 bases are TGTGCCAGCAGTGACGTCCGCGAGCAGTACTTC.

This clone has a handful of counts. The V gene is TRBV7-9, the J gene TRBJ2-7; possibly TRBD2 for D (6 bases). The germline V gene encodes CDR1 SEHNR and CDR2 FQNEAQ (reference sequence). V was cut by 1 base and J by 2 bases, with 9 bases left in between. The CDR3 covers 14 residues. CDR3 sequence (DNA): TGTGCCAGCAGCTTAGAGGGCGGGACCTACGAGCAGTACTTC. The encoded protein is CASSLEGGTYEQYF. The complete variable domain, with remaining parts taken from reference TRBV7-9 and TRBJ2-7, reads DTGVSQNPRHKITKRGQNVTFRCDPISEHNRLYWYRQTLGQGPEFLTYFQNEAQLEKSRLLSDRFSAERPKGSFSTLEIQRTEQGDSAMYLCASSLEGGTYEQYFGPGTRLTVT.

The rearrangement joins TRBV14 to TRBJ2-2, with unresolved D. Trimming took off 3 bases at V and 5 bases at J, with 13 bases between the two ends. The CDR3 consists of 15 residues. Germline lookup yields CDR1 SGHDN and CDR2 FVKESK. The CDR3 reads CASSHLTHRTGELFF. CDR3 nucleotide sequence: TGTGCCAGCAGCCACCTGACTCATAGGACCGGGGAGCTGTTTTTT.

The rearrangement uses TRBV7-8 and TRBJ2-7; 9 positions match TRBD1. This CDR3 spans 15 amino acids. V shed 6 bases and J 9 bases; nucleotides not matched to a gene: 15. Germline CDR1 is SGHVS and CDR2 is FQNEAQ. The CDR3 reads CASSDTRTGAFRQYF. CDR3 nucleotides: TGTGCCAGCAGTGATACGCGGACAGGGGCCTTTCGGCAGTACTTC. Full variable domain (rest looked up from reference TRBV7-8 and TRBJ2-7): GAGVSQSPRYKVAKRGQDVALRCDPISGHVSLFWYQQALGQGPEFLTYFQNEAQLDKSGLPSDRFFAERPEGSVSTLKIQRTQQEDSAVYLCASSDTRTGAFRQYFGPGTRLTVT.

The chain employs TRBV4-3 and TRBJ2-7; TRBD2 might be the D (6 bases). CDR3 length: 16 amino acids. V was pared by 0 bases and J by 2 bases, with 14 bases between. CDR1 and CDR2 (germline): LGHNA, YSLEER. DNA of the CDR3: TGCGCCAGCAGCCAAGAGGTGGCTAGCGCCGCCTACGAGCAGTACTTC. Its translation: CASSQEVASAAYEQYF.

The CDR3 loop reads CATSRPLTGDSEQFF. CDR3 nucleotide sequence: TGTGCCACCAGCAGACCCCTTACAGGGGACAGTGAGCAGTTCTTC. This rearrangement joins TRBV15 to TRBJ2-1, with 7 bases aligning to TRBD1. In germline, CDR1 is LNHNV, CDR2 YYDKDF (reference sequence). Trimming removed 2 bases from V and 9 bases from J; junction bases left unmatched: 10. This CDR3 contains 15 residues.

The rearrangement links TRBV19 to TRBJ2-2, with 7 bases matching TRBD1. V shed 7 bases and J 2 bases; nucleotides not matched to a gene: 4. Germline V lookup: CDR1 LNHDA, CDR2 SQIVND (reference sequence). The CDR3 loop spans 14 amino acids. Here the CDR3 DNA reads TGTGCCAGTAAGGACAGGCCTAACACCGGGGAGCTGTTTTTT. This sequence encodes CASKDRPNTGELFF. Combining the CDR3 with reference TRBV19 and TRBJ2-2 gives the whole variable domain DGGITQSPKYLFRKEGQNVTLSCEQNLNHDAMYWYRQDPGQGLRLIYYSQIVNDFQKGDIAEGYSVSREKKESFPLTVTSAQKNPTAFYLCASKDRPNTGELFFGEGSRLTVL.

This chain links TRBV15 with TRBJ2-5; D remains ambiguous. V was clipped by 1 base and J by 2 bases, with 14 bases between them. Germline CDR1 reads LNHNV; CDR2 reads YYDKDF (reference sequence). The CDR3 runs to 16 residues. The chain's CDR3 is CATSRGNLKLQETQYF. The DNA of the CDR3 is TGTGCCACCAGCAGAGGCAATCTAAAACTACAAGAGACCCAGTACTTC.

The chain recombines TRBV7-8 with TRBJ1-5, with D perhaps TRBD1 (5 bases). Germline V gene sequence: CDR1 SGHVS, CDR2 FQNEAQ. Trimming left V 0 bases short and J 4 bases short, with 10 bases between. The CDR3 consists of 15 residues. This CDR3 is CASSLALGGNQPQHF. CDR3 nucleotide sequence: TGTGCCAGCAGCTTAGCGCTCGGGGGGAATCAGCCCCAGCATTTT. Combining the CDR3 with reference TRBV7-8 and TRBJ1-5 gives the whole variable domain GAGVSQSPRYKVAKRGQDVALRCDPISGHVSLFWYQQALGQGPEFLTYFQNEAQLDKSGLPSDRFFAERPEGSVSTLKIQRTQQEDSAVYLCASSLALGGNQPQHFGDGTRLSIL.

The V gene is TRBV19, the J gene TRBJ2-3; D perhaps matches TRBD2 (6 bases). The CDR3 covers 14 residues. Germline CDR1 and CDR2: LNHDA and SQIVND (reference sequence). Trimming pared 6 bases from V and 0 bases from J, leaving 10 bases between. In DNA, the CDR3 is TGTGCCAGTAGGCTAGCGCAGAGCACAGATACGCAGTATTTT. It is translated as CASRLAQSTDTQYF.

The chain joins TRBV2 to TRBJ1-5, with D perhaps matching TRBD1 (5 bases). V was cut by 2 bases and J by 3 bases, with 14 bases left in between. CDR3 size: 16 residues. The V gene's germline CDR1 is SNHLY and CDR2 FYNNEI. CDR3 nucleotides: TGTGCCAGCAGTGAATCGGGCGGGGGTTACAATCAGCCCCAGCATTTT. Protein sequence: CASSESGGGYNQPQHF.

This clone was seen more than once but under ten times. V is TRBV7-9 and J is TRBJ2-7, with D possibly TRBD1 on 5 matching bases. This CDR3 contains 14 residues. Trimming removed 2 bases at V and 0 bases at J, with 8 bases between. CDR1 and CDR2 (germline): SEHNR, FQNEAQ (reference sequence). The CDR3 loop reads CASSLLDSSYEQYF. The CDR3 DNA sequence: TGTGCCAGCAGCTTACTCGACAGCTCCTACGAGCAGTACTTC.

V gene TRBV2 combines with J gene TRBJ2-1, with 9 bases identical to TRBD2. The CDR3 extends over 14 amino acids. Trimming took 11 bases from V and 3 from J; bases not matched to a gene: 8. Germline assignment: CDR1 SNHLY and CDR2 FYNNEI. The CDR3 nucleotides are TGTGCCCGCGGGACTAGCAACTTCTACAATGAGCAGTTCTTC. The encoded protein is CARGTSNFYNEQFF.